The 5 T cell receptor beta chains below all came from one sample that was sequenced in a study of cytomegalovirus exposure and HLA in healthy donors. TCRdb's copy holds only in-frame clones and misses some; the assay was immunoSEQ multiplex PCR. The data hold 100,000 to 150,000 clones, with 80% to 90% observed a single time. Sequenced input: PBMCs. The source of these receptors is a young woman in good health and CMV-seronegative.

This clone came up once. At one boundary the junction diverges from the germline segment, which might be a read error. Within the sample, other DNA sequences also encode this same CDR3. The J gene is TRBJ1-1, the V gene TRBV2; D is perhaps TRBD1 (6 bases). The CDR3 runs to 14 residues. From germline, CDR1 is SNHLY and CDR2 FYNNEI. This chain's CDR3 is CASSDTDSTFKAFF. The CDR3 DNA is TGTGCCAGCAGTGACACGGACAGTACCTTTAAAGCTTTTTTT.

The genes are TRBV6-4 and TRBJ1-1; tentatively, D is TRBD1 (6 bases). The germline gives CDR1 MRHNA, CDR2 SNTAGT. This CDR3 region has 14 residues. Deletions cut 0 bases from V and 5 bases from J, with 10 bases between. This CDR3 reads CASSDSGRGTEAFF. CDR3 sequence (DNA): TGTGCCAGCAGTGACTCGGGGAGGGGGACTGAAGCTTTCTTT.

The chain is built from TRBV29-1 and TRBJ1-1; a possible D gene is TRBD1 (5 bases). Deletions cut 4 bases from V and 2 bases from J, with 14 bases between. The CDR3 has 14 amino acids. Germline V gene data show CDR1 as SQVTM and CDR2 as ANQGSEA. The CDR3 sequence is CSVGRTGANTEAFF. In nucleotides, the CDR3 is TGCAGCGTTGGAAGAACAGGAGCCAACACTGAAGCTTTCTTT.

This clone was recorded only once. J is TRBJ1-1 and V is TRBV5-4; the D gene is possibly TRBD1 (5 bases). CDR3 size: 13 residues. V lost 5 bases to trimming and J lost 10 bases, with 18 bases between them. From germline, CDR1 is SGHNT and CDR2 YYREEE (reference sequence). The chain's CDR3 is CASRQTERVGAFF. DNA of the CDR3: TGTGCCAGCAGACAGACAGAGCGGGTGGGAGCTTTCTTT.

The chain couples TRBV19 to TRBJ1-3; TRBD1 might be the D (5 bases). The CDR3 is made up of 14 amino acids. The V gene lost 8 bases and the J gene lost 2 bases, with 13 bases spanning the gap. CDR1 LNHDA and CDR2 SQIVND come from the germline V gene (reference sequence). The CDR3 is CASGGVGAGNTIYF. The CDR3, as DNA: TGTGCCAGTGGGGGGGTCGGAGCTGGAAACACCATATATTTT.